This T cell receptor (beta chain) was observed in a study of blood T cell repertoires in COVID-19. Study overall: COVID-19 samples collected from the United States, Italy and Spain covered acute and convalescent phases. PBMCs, B-cell-depleted T cells, or T cells were the source of the cDNA or gDNA that made up the material.

Authors' processing steps: Estimates of nucleated cell counts were drawn from the amplification of reference gene primers. The table came from immunoSEQ multiplex PCR; TCRdb's copy has only in-frame clones and leaves some out. V and J calls plus clone size are reproduced from that table; the DNA served to infer D and trimming. The repertoire holds some 120,000 clones, with roughly 69% as singletons. Between the trimmed V and J ends, which lost 5 bases and 5 bases, there was a span of 13 bases. The CDR3 length is 14 residues. Germline lookup yields CDR1 SEHNR and CDR2 FQNEAQ (reference sequence). The sequence came from a woman in her 70s with acute or convalescent COVID-19. The chain carries TRBV7-9 and TRBJ1-5, with D unclear. The sample consisted of peripheral blood. This chain's CDR3 is CASSPEAEYQPQHF. DNA for the CDR3: TGTGCCAGCAGCCCTGAAGCGGAGTATCAGCCCCAGCATTTT.